The clone carrying this T cell receptor beta chain appeared a few times. The sample belongs to a study of human T cells and chemical hapten exposure. Across the whole study: The patients were mostly female; they had alopecia areata, totalis or universalis.

TCRdb reprocessed the RACE reads with MiXCR, giving one entry per CDR3 protein. This sample has 210,000 or so distinct CDR3 sequences, with approximately 24% found just once. Trimming took 1 base from V and 0 from J; bases not matched to a gene: 5. Germline assignment: CDR1 MDHEN and CDR2 SYDVKM. There are 17 residues in the CDR3. Time point given: patch test 3, about 24 weeks after DPC sensitization. Treatment indicated: therapeutic diphenylcyclopropenone sensitization with weekly scalp DPC. The chain couples TRBV28 to TRBJ1-1; 10 bases align to TRBD1. The sequence was collected from a woman between 40 and 50 years old with alopecia areata. Some clones in this sample may be carry-over from other donors' samples. Sequences were derived from whole blood, sampled in connection with sensitization to the hapten diphenylcyclopropenone (DPC). The CDR3 spells CASSLLGQGLMNTEAFF. CDR3 bases: TGTGCCAGCAGTTTATTGGGACAGGGGTTGATGAACACTGAAGCTTTCTTT.